The next 27 T cell receptor beta chains were all read from a single sample in a study of cytomegalovirus exposure and HLA in healthy donors. Primers: 60 Vbeta forward and 13 Jbeta reverse. Profiling relied on immunoSEQ multiplex PCR, and the TCRdb table lists in-frame clones only, not all of them. Of about 160,000 clones detected, 68% appear once; the ten largest clones hold 4% to 5.5%. Sequencing was carried out using PBMCs. Receptors originate from a woman aged 18-30 years in good health and CMV-seropositive.

This chain joins TRBV30 and TRBJ2-3; 9 bases align to TRBD2. The CDR3 length is 16 residues. V lost 3 bases to trimming and J lost 4 bases; unmatched junction nucleotides: 11. From germline, CDR1 is GTSNPN and CDR2 SVGIG (reference sequence). CDR3 sequence: CAWRASGVDGADTQYF. CDR3 sequence (DNA): TGTGCCTGGAGGGCTAGCGGGGTAGATGGCGCAGATACGCAGTATTTT.

This clone was detected once. The rearrangement links TRBV18 to TRBJ1-1, with D unclear. Germline-derived CDR1 and CDR2 are KGHSH and LQKENI. Trimming cost V 1 base and J 0 bases, with 9 bases left between them. The CDR3 covers 15 residues. In nucleotides, the CDR3 is TGTGCCAGCTCACCACTAAGAGCAATGAACACTGAAGCTTTCTTT. This sequence encodes CASSPLRAMNTEAFF.

V usage is TRBV11-2 and J usage is TRBJ2-5, with D perhaps TRBD1 (5 bases). Per germline, CDR1 SGHAT and CDR2 FQNNGV. Trimming cost V 1 base and J 2 bases, with 20 bases left between them. The CDR3 totals 18 residues. DNA for the CDR3: TGTGCCAGCAGCTTAGTAAGAACCTACCAGGGAAGTCAAGAGACCCAGTACTTC. Residues: CASSLVRTYQGSQETQYF. Full variable domain (outside the CDR3, taken from reference TRBV11-2 and TRBJ2-5): EAGVAQSPRYKIIEKRQSVAFWCNPISGHATLYWYQQILGQGPKLLIQFQNNGVVDDSQLPKDRFSAERLKGVDSTLKIQPAKLEDSAVYLCASSLVRTYQGSQETQYFGPGTRLLVL.

This chain uses TRBV7-2 with TRBJ2-5; D may be TRBD2 (6 bases). Germline V gene data show CDR1 as SGHTA and CDR2 as FQGNSA. This CDR3 spans 15 amino acids. V lost 0 bases to trimming and J lost 5 bases, with 13 bases between them. The CDR3 DNA reads TGTGCCAGCAGCTTAGCGTTAGCGGCCGCCGAGACCCAGTACTTC. Its protein is CASSLALAAAETQYF. The complete variable domain, with remaining parts taken from reference TRBV7-2 and TRBJ2-5, reads GAGVSQSPSNKVTEKGKDVELRCDPISGHTALYWYRQSLGQGLEFLIYFQGNSAPDKSGLPSDRFSAERTGGSVSTLTIQRTQQEDSAVYLCASSLALAAAETQYFGPGTRLLVL.

The rearrangement uses TRBV27 and TRBJ2-7; 7 positions match TRBD1. This CDR3 region has 15 residues. The ends lost 6 bases at V and 3 bases at J; junction bases unmatched: 11. The germline V gene has CDR1 MNHEY and CDR2 SMNVEV (reference sequence). CDR3 nucleotides: TGTGCCAGCAGGATCCGTAGGGACAGTGTCTACGAGCAGTACTTC. Residues: CASRIRRDSVYEQYF.

V and J are TRBV2 and TRBJ2-4; a possible D gene is TRBD1 (6 bases). Trimming pared 6 bases from V and 0 bases from J, leaving 15 bases between. The CDR3 contains 16 residues. The germline V gene encodes CDR1 SNHLY and CDR2 FYNNEI. The CDR3 bases are TGTGCCAGCAGACGGACAGAAAGGATAGCCAAAAACATTCAGTACTTC. As protein: CASRRTERIAKNIQYF. The whole variable domain, filled in from reference TRBV2 and TRBJ2-4, reads EPEVTQTPSHQVTQMGQEVILRCVPISNHLYFYWYRQILGQKVEFLVSFYNNEISEKSEIFDDQFSVERPDGSNFTLKIRSTKLEDSAMYFCASRRTERIAKNIQYFGAGTRLSVL.

V gene TRBV5-6 combines with J gene TRBJ1-3, with a weak D call TRBD1 (5 bases). Trimming removed 3 bases from V and 6 bases from J, with 19 bases in between. The CDR3 covers 16 residues. CDR1 and CDR2 (germline): SGHDT, YYEEEE. CDR3 DNA: TGTGCCAGCAGCTCCGTTGGGGCTTACAAGGAAAACACCATATATTTT. Encoded protein: CASSSVGAYKENTIYF.

The chain employs TRBV29-1 and TRBJ1-6; 10 bases match TRBD1. The CDR3 length is 13 residues. J lost 8 bases, V lost 6 bases, and 4 bases had no gene match. Germline loops: CDR1 SQVTM, CDR2 ANQGSEA. Here the CDR3 DNA reads TGCAGCGTCCCGGGACAGGGGCATTCACCCCTCCACTTT. Amino acid sequence: CSVPGQGHSPLHF.

This clone was recorded a few times. The rearrangement uses TRBV10-2 and TRBJ2-1; tentatively, D is TRBD2 (6 bases). The CDR3 runs 15 residues. Germline V gives CDR1 WSHSY, CDR2 SAAADI. V lost 0 bases to trimming and J lost 3 bases, with 9 bases between them. The CDR3 DNA follows: TGCGCCAGCAGTGAGTCCGGGGGATTCTACAATGAGCAGTTCTTC. Translated, it gives CASSESGGFYNEQFF.

The chain links TRBV5-1 to TRBJ1-4; 8 nucleotides line up with TRBD1. This CDR3 spans 15 amino acids. Losses at the gene ends were 6 bases for V and 4 bases for J; bases not matched to a gene: 8. The germline V gene encodes CDR1 SGHRS and CDR2 YFSETQ. CDR3 region: CASKGGTGLNEKLFF. CDR3 DNA: TGCGCCAGCAAGGGGGGGACAGGACTTAATGAAAAACTGTTTTTT.

The rearrangement links TRBV5-4 to TRBJ1-2; tentative D call: TRBD1 (5 bases). Germline-derived CDR1 and CDR2 are SGHNT and YYREEE (reference sequence). The CDR3 is 15 residues long. The V end was cut by 0 bases, the J end by 2 bases, with 11 bases between. The CDR3 DNA sequence: TGTGCCAGCAGCTTGGACGGGGGTCTGAACTATGGCTACACCTTC. This codes for CASSLDGGLNYGYTF. Filled out from reference TRBV5-4 and TRBJ1-2, the complete variable domain reads ETGVTQSPTHLIKTRGQQVTLRCSSQSGHNTVSWYQQALGQGPQFIFQYYREEENGRGNFPPRFSGLQFPNYSSELNVNALELDDSALYLCASSLDGGLNYGYTFGSGTRLTVV.

The rearrangement links TRBV2 to TRBJ1-5; TRBD1 aligns across 11 bases. The V gene end was trimmed by 5 bases and the J gene end by 8 bases; junction bases not matched to a gene: 8. Germline V lookup: CDR1 SNHLY, CDR2 FYNNEI. The CDR3 covers 15 residues. This CDR3 reads CASSWDRGIEKPQHF. In DNA, the CDR3 is TGTGCCAGCAGTTGGGACAGGGGGATTGAAAAGCCCCAGCATTTT.

The chain links TRBV7-8 to TRBJ2-4; the D gene is possibly TRBD2 (6 bases). V was clipped by 5 bases and J by 5 bases, with 16 bases between them. The length of the CDR3 is 15 residues. CDR1 and CDR2 (germline): SGHVS, FQNEAQ. The CDR3 DNA sequence: TGTGCCAGCAGCGTCGAGGGACTCACCGAAAACATTCAGTACTTC. This translates into CASSVEGLTENIQYF.

This clone has a handful of counts. At one boundary the junction diverges from the germline segment, which might be a read error. The V call is TRBV7-7, the J call TRBJ2-1; D unclear. The CDR3 length is 14 residues. The germline V gene encodes CDR1 SSHAT and CDR2 FNYEAQ (reference sequence). CDR3 DNA sequence: TGTGCTAGCAGCCCTATGATCCTCGGAGATGAGCAGTTCTTC. Protein sequence: CASSPMILGDEQFF.

The chain links TRBV7-9 to TRBJ2-7, with D perhaps matching TRBD1 (6 bases). The CDR3 length is 14 residues. V dropped 0 bases and J dropped 6 bases, with 12 bases sitting between them. Germline V CDR1 and CDR2: SEHNR, FQNEAQ (reference sequence). CDR3 in amino acids: CASSLATGGAEQYF. CDR3 DNA sequence: TGTGCCAGCAGCTTAGCGACAGGAGGCGCCGAGCAGTACTTC.

The chain combines TRBV19 with TRBJ1-5; 11 positions match TRBD1. Trimming removed 9 bases from V and 0 bases from J; junction bases left unmatched: 7. The V gene's germline CDR1 is LNHDA and CDR2 SQIVND (reference sequence). The CDR3 has 16 residues. The CDR3 sequence: CASRDRGIYSNQPQHF. In DNA form, the CDR3 reads TGTGCCAGCCGGGACAGGGGGATCTATAGCAATCAGCCCCAGCATTTT.

V is TRBV5-1 and J is TRBJ1-2; possibly TRBD1 for D (5 bases). The germline V gene encodes CDR1 SGHRS and CDR2 YFSETQ. The V end was cut by 2 bases, the J end by 4 bases, with 12 bases between. The CDR3 loop spans 14 amino acids. CDR3 sequence reads: CASSFTGSGYGYTF. CDR3 nucleotide sequence: TGCGCCAGCAGCTTTACAGGCTCTGGCTATGGCTACACCTTC.

This clone is a singleton in its sample. This chain joins TRBV4-2 and TRBJ2-7; TRBD2 aligns across 8 bases. This CDR3 region has 16 residues. After removal of 0 bases from V and 5 bases from J, the junction contained 9 bases not matched to a gene. Germline values: CDR1 LGHNA, CDR2 YNFKEQ. For the CDR3, the DNA is TGTGCCAGCAGCCAAGAAGGAAGCGGGAGTGGCCACGAGCAGTACTTC. This sequence encodes CASSQEGSGSGHEQYF.

The CDR3 nucleotides read TGTGCCAGCACCGGGACACTGAACACTGAAGCTTTCTTT. Residues: CASTGTLNTEAFF. The chain joins TRBV7-9 to TRBJ1-1; weak D call: TRBD1 (6 bases). The germline CDR1 and CDR2 sequences are SEHNR and FQNEAQ (reference sequence). Trimming took 7 bases from V and 0 from J, leaving 9 bases between them. The CDR3 has 13 residues.

Regarding this clone: The junction and the germline gene differ at one end; a read error may be behind it. Additional DNA sequences in this sample encode the identical CDR3. The chain has TRBV5-6 and TRBJ1-2; D is possibly TRBD1 (6 bases). Germline V gene data show CDR1 as SGHDT and CDR2 as YYEEEE. This CDR3 comprises 13 residues. The CDR3 DNA reads as TGCGCCAGCAGCTTTCCAGGGGATTATGGCTACACCTTC. This gives the protein CASSFPGDYGYTF.

This chain links TRBV5-4 with TRBJ2-7, with 10 nucleotides matching TRBD2. CDR3 length equals 15 residues. CDR1 is SGHNT, CDR2 YYREEE, per germline (reference sequence). Trimming cost V 4 bases and J 7 bases; bases outside gene matches: 11. Written as DNA, the CDR3 is TGTGCCAGCAGCCCCCTAGCGGGAGTTCTTCGTGAGCAGTACTTC. It encodes CASSPLAGVLREQYF.

The gene calls are TRBV6-6 and TRBJ2-7; 7 bases fit TRBD1. The CDR3 has 14 amino acids. Germline V gives CDR1 MNHNY, CDR2 SVGAGI (reference sequence). V trimming: 5 bases; J trimming: 3 bases; junction bases outside the gene matches: 7. The CDR3 loop reads CASSPDRALYEQYF. The CDR3 bases are TGTGCCAGCAGTCCTGACAGGGCCCTCTACGAGCAGTACTTC.

This rearrangement joins TRBV19 to TRBJ2-7; tentative D call: TRBD1 (6 bases). Germline CDR1 LNHDA, CDR2 SQIVND (reference sequence). The germline V and J ends were trimmed by 5 bases and 4 bases, with 12 bases remaining between them. The CDR3 contains 13 residues. The CDR3, as DNA: TGTGCCAGTAGTCCTACGGACAGATACGAGCAGTACTTC. Amino acid sequence: CASSPTDRYEQYF.

The chain recombines TRBV27 with TRBJ1-1; 8 bases align to TRBD1. V lost 5 bases to trimming and J lost 6 bases; unmatched junction nucleotides: 8. The CDR3 length is 14 residues. The germline CDR1 and CDR2 sequences are MNHEY and SMNVEV (reference sequence). The CDR3 bases are TGTGCCAGCAGTCCAAGGACAGGGCGGCCTGAAGCTTTCTTT. It codes for CASSPRTGRPEAFF.

The rearrangement links TRBV4-1 to TRBJ1-5; D call uncertain. The CDR3 is made up of 13 amino acids. V was clipped by 4 bases and J by 3 bases, with 7 bases between them. The germline CDR1 and CDR2 sequences are MGHRA and YSYEKL. The CDR3 region has the DNA TGCGCCAGCAGCCGGGCCCCCAATCAGCCCCAGCATTTT. Translated: CASSRAPNQPQHF.

This chain links TRBV7-9 with TRBJ1-2; D is perhaps TRBD1 (5 bases). Germline V CDR1 and CDR2: SEHNR, FQNEAQ (reference sequence). V gave up 3 bases and J gave up 7 bases, with 21 bases separating them. This CDR3 spans 16 amino acids. Written as DNA, the CDR3 is TGTGCCAGCAGCTTGGCGGTTTGGGCAGGGTCGGTTGGCTACACCTTC. It translates to CASSLAVWAGSVGYTF.

The J gene is TRBJ1-1, the V gene TRBV30; TRBD1 agrees at 7 bases. J lost 0 bases, V lost 1 base, and 2 bases had no gene match. The CDR3 runs to 14 residues. The germline CDR1 and CDR2 sequences are GTSNPN and SVGIG (reference sequence). This CDR3 reads CAWSAQGVNTEAFF. CDR3 DNA: TGTGCCTGGAGTGCCCAGGGGGTGAACACTGAAGCTTTCTTT.